This passage covers 25 T cell receptor beta chains from one sample sequenced in a study of PD-1 and CTLA-4 blockade in melanoma (dated by TCRdb to the early 2020s). Library generation was performed with the immunoSEQ multiplex PCR assay. TCRdb carries this immuneACCESS record with in-frame sequences only. Its versions omit some clonotypes, under half of them owing to an unresolved V gene in the studies checked, with the rest unexplained. The sample data list tens of thousands of clones, and 85% to 90% of these were observed just once. Approximately 8.5% of the sample is taken by the ten largest. Sample: CD8+ T cells from peripheral blood, taken before anti-PD-1 treatment. Receptors were obtained from a human donor with melanoma.

This sequence joins TRBV6-5 and TRBJ2-7; 8 positions match TRBD2. This CDR3 spans 15 amino acids. The junction had 6 bases not matched to a gene; V was cut back by 4 bases and J by 1 base. Germline values: CDR1 MNHEY, CDR2 SVGAGI. CDR3 in amino acids: CASSSGGGGSYEQYF. The CDR3 DNA is TGTGCCAGCAGTTCCGGTGGCGGGGGGTCCTACGAGCAGTACTTC.

This sequence joins TRBV30 and TRBJ1-5; 7 bases fit TRBD1. In germline, CDR1 is GTSNPN, CDR2 SVGIG (reference sequence). Losses at the gene ends were 4 bases for V and 7 bases for J; bases not matched to a gene: 7. The CDR3 spans 13 residues. In DNA, the CDR3 is TGTGCCTGGACCCCAGGGGGTGAGCAGCCCCAGCATTTT. Translated, it gives CAWTPGGEQPQHF. The full variable domain, completed using reference TRBV30 and TRBJ1-5, is SQTIHQWPATLVQPVGSPLSLECTVEGTSNPNLYWYRQAAGRGLQLLFYSVGIGQISSEVPQNLSASRPQDRQFILSSKKLLLSDSGFYLCAWTPGGEQPQHFGDGTRLSIL.

This clone was seen a single time. The chain combines TRBV7-9 with TRBJ1-1; weak D call: TRBD1 (6 bases). CDR1 is SEHNR, CDR2 FQNEAQ, per germline (reference sequence). V was trimmed by 5 bases and J by 5 bases, leaving 12 bases between them. This CDR3 has 13 amino acids. CDR3 sequence reads: CASSPKGGTEAFF. CDR3 sequence (DNA): TGTGCCAGCAGCCCCAAGGGGGGGACTGAAGCTTTCTTT.

J is TRBJ2-5 and V is TRBV4-2, with TRBD2 identical over 13 bases. The length of the CDR3 is 16 residues. The trim removed 0 bases at V and 5 bases at J, leaving 3 bases unmatched. Germline CDR1 reads LGHNA; CDR2 reads YNFKEQ. The CDR3 reads CASSQELLAGGETQYF. The CDR3 region has the DNA TGTGCCAGCAGCCAAGAATTACTAGCGGGAGGGGAGACCCAGTACTTC.

The chain couples TRBV13 to TRBJ2-7, with D unclear. This CDR3 region has 14 residues. Per the germline V gene, CDR1 is PRHDT and CDR2 is FYEKMQ (reference sequence). Deletions cut 5 bases from V and 0 bases from J, with 11 bases between. As DNA, the CDR3 is TGTGCCAGCAGCCGAGATAGCCCCTCCTACGAGCAGTACTTC. Amino acids: CASSRDSPSYEQYF.

The rearrangement links TRBV19 to TRBJ1-2; D gene ambiguous. CDR1 is LNHDA, CDR2 SQIVND, per germline (reference sequence). There are 12 residues in the CDR3. Trimming shortened V by 5 bases and J by 4 bases, and 8 bases separated the two germline ends. The chain's CDR3 is CASSGYSYGYTF. For the CDR3, the DNA is TGTGCCAGTAGTGGATACAGCTATGGCTACACCTTC.

The J gene is TRBJ2-7, the V gene TRBV5-8; 7 bases match TRBD1. The CDR3 has 14 amino acids. Germline lookup yields CDR1 SGHTS and CDR2 YDEGEE. The junction had 6 bases not matched to a gene; V was cut back by 4 bases and J by 2 bases. The CDR3 here is CASSAWDSAYEQYF. CDR3 bases: TGTGCCAGCAGCGCCTGGGACAGTGCCTACGAGCAGTACTTC.

This chain joins TRBV27 and TRBJ1-2, with 7 bases identical to TRBD1. CDR3 length: 17 residues. Germline CDR1 and CDR2: MNHEY and SMNVEV (reference sequence). The ends lost 2 bases at V and 0 bases at J; junction bases unmatched: 9. In DNA form, the CDR3 reads TGTGCCAGCAGTTTACGGGGACAGATGTTCTCTAACTATGGCTACACCTTC. Protein product: CASSLRGQMFSNYGYTF.

The rearrangement joins TRBV19 to TRBJ2-2, with unresolved D. The CDR3 has 14 residues. V lost 10 bases, J lost 3 bases, and 15 bases lay in between. Germline values: CDR1 LNHDA, CDR2 SQIVND (reference sequence). CDR3 nucleotides: TGTGCCATCCACCCCCTAGACCACACCGGGGAGCTGTTTTTT. It yields the protein CAIHPLDHTGELFF.

The chain is built from TRBV15 and TRBJ2-5; D assignment may be TRBD1 or TRBD2 (5 bases each). Germline CDR1 reads LNHNV; CDR2 reads YYDKDF (reference sequence). The V end lost 6 bases, the J end lost 5 bases, and 25 bases lay between the germline ends. This CDR3 comprises 17 residues. The CDR3 bases are TGTGCCACCAGAGGGACCTCGACCGGAGGCCCACGGGAGACCCAGTACTTC. Protein product: CATRGTSTGGPRETQYF.

This clone has just one count. This chain links TRBV27 with TRBJ1-6, with 7 bases that match TRBD1. J was trimmed by 9 bases and V by 6 bases; bases with no gene match: 8. Germline assignment: CDR1 MNHEY and CDR2 SMNVEV (reference sequence). This CDR3 is 14 amino acids long. The CDR3 bases are TGTGCCAGCAGCCGACAGGGAATTGGTTCACCCCTCCACTTT. Translation gives CASSRQGIGSPLHF.

The V call is TRBV25-1, the J call TRBJ1-2; 9 bases agree with TRBD1. V was pared by 4 bases and J by 3 bases, with 15 bases of the junction left unmatched. Germline CDR1 MGHDK, CDR2 SYGVNS. The CDR3 spans 18 residues. CDR3 coding DNA: TGTGCCAGCAGTGGTACAGGGGGCGTCAACCTCTTTGACTATGGCTACACCTTC. Amino acids: CASSGTGGVNLFDYGYTF.

The V gene is TRBV15, the J gene TRBJ1-1; D call uncertain. Trimming took 1 base from V and 1 from J, leaving 4 bases between them. CDR1 and CDR2 (germline): LNHNV, YYDKDF (reference sequence). This CDR3 is 13 amino acids long. CDR3 bases: TGTGCCACCAGCAGAGGACAGAACACTGAAGCTTTCTTT. Amino acid sequence: CATSRGQNTEAFF.

This rearrangement joins TRBV4-2 to TRBJ1-1, with a weak D call TRBD1 (5 bases). Trimming pared 3 bases from V and 1 base from J, leaving 9 bases between. This CDR3 has 14 residues. Germline loops: CDR1 LGHNA, CDR2 YNFKEQ. The CDR3 DNA reads TGTGCCAGCAGCCATGCGGGGGGGAACACTGAAGCTTTCTTT. This translates into CASSHAGGNTEAFF.

This clone was recorded only once. The chain uses TRBV30 and TRBJ2-7; D uncertain. Trimming took off 0 bases at V and 0 bases at J, with 12 bases between the two ends. Germline-derived CDR1 and CDR2 are GTSNPN and SVGIG (reference sequence). The CDR3 is 15 residues long. The CDR3 reads CAWSVGLTLSYEQYF. CDR3 sequence (DNA): TGTGCCTGGAGTGTAGGCCTGACACTCTCCTACGAGCAGTACTTC.

The rearrangement joins TRBV10-3 to TRBJ1-1; TRBD1 matches at 7 bases. V lost 2 bases to trimming and J lost 2 bases; unmatched junction nucleotides: 2. There are 14 residues in the CDR3. Per germline, CDR1 ENHRY and CDR2 SYGVKD. The CDR3 is CAISETGVNTEAFF. In DNA, the CDR3 is TGTGCCATCAGTGAGACAGGGGTCAACACTGAAGCTTTCTTT.

The gene calls are TRBV7-8 and TRBJ2-7; TRBD2 matches 13 bases. CDR3 length equals 16 residues. Germline V gene lookup returns CDR1 SGHVS and CDR2 FQNEAQ. With 5 bases clipped from V and 5 bases from J, the junction kept 9 bases outside the gene matches. CDR3 residues: CASSIPLAGGAHEQYF. The CDR3 bases are TGTGCCAGCAGCATACCACTAGCGGGAGGGGCCCACGAGCAGTACTTC. The full variable domain, completed using reference TRBV7-8 and TRBJ2-7, is GAGVSQSPRYKVAKRGQDVALRCDPISGHVSLFWYQQALGQGPEFLTYFQNEAQLDKSGLPSDRFFAERPEGSVSTLKIQRTQQEDSAVYLCASSIPLAGGAHEQYFGPGTRLTVT.

Remarks on this clone: This specimen includes other DNA sequences encoding the same CDR3. The chain couples TRBV27 to TRBJ2-3, with a tentative D call TRBD2 (6 bases). V lost 2 bases and J 3 bases, leaving 9 bases between the germline ends. This CDR3 contains 14 residues. The germline V gene has CDR1 MNHEY and CDR2 SMNVEV (reference sequence). CDR3 bases: TGTGCCAGCAGTTTAAACGGAGGGACAGATACGCAGTATTTT. Protein sequence: CASSLNGGTDTQYF.

The chain links TRBV24-1 to TRBJ2-2; 9 nucleotides agree with TRBD1. The CDR3 contains 17 residues. CDR1 KGHDR and CDR2 SFDVKD come from the germline V gene. Trimming took 4 bases from V and 1 from J; bases not matched to a gene: 6. CDR3 region: CATSDSGQGLNTGELFF. The CDR3 DNA follows: TGTGCCACCAGTGACTCGGGACAGGGTCTGAACACCGGGGAGCTGTTTTTT.

This chain connects TRBV28 to TRBJ1-2; 7 nucleotides agree with TRBD1. CDR3 length equals 15 residues. Looked up from germline, CDR1 is MDHEN and CDR2 is SYDVKM. The junction had 15 bases not matched to a gene; V was cut back by 8 bases and J by 6 bases. The CDR3 sequence is CASDRTQRQGDGYTF. CDR3 bases: TGTGCCAGCGACAGGACCCAGCGACAGGGAGATGGCTACACCTTC.

This clone was observed a single time. The J gene is TRBJ2-1, the V gene TRBV11-2; 10 bases are shared with TRBD2. The V segment lost 2 bases and the J segment 5 bases; nucleotides outside the gene matches: 6. Germline-derived CDR1 and CDR2 are SGHAT and FQNNGV. The CDR3 runs 16 residues. CDR3 bases: TGTGCCAGCAGCTTATATACTAGCGGGGAGAACAATGAGCAGTTCTTC. Encoded protein: CASSLYTSGENNEQFF. Combining the CDR3 with reference TRBV11-2 and TRBJ2-1 gives the whole variable domain EAGVAQSPRYKIIEKRQSVAFWCNPISGHATLYWYQQILGQGPKLLIQFQNNGVVDDSQLPKDRFSAERLKGVDSTLKIQPAKLEDSAVYLCASSLYTSGENNEQFFGPGTRLTVL.

The chain joins TRBV5-8 to TRBJ1-5; D not resolved. CDR1 is SGHTS and CDR2 is YDEGEE in the germline V gene. The CDR3 sequence is 16 residues long. The V and J ends lost 0 bases and 0 bases respectively, with 10 bases between them. CDR3 coding DNA: TGTGCCAGCAGCTTGGCCCCCGGTTATAGCAATCAGCCCCAGCATTTT. Amino acids: CASSLAPGYSNQPQHF. The full variable domain, completed using reference TRBV5-8 and TRBJ1-5, is EAGVTQSPTHLIKTRGQQATLRCSPISGHTSVYWYQQALGLGLQFLLWYDEGEERNRGNFPPRFSGRQFPNYSSELNVNALELEDSALYLCASSLAPGYSNQPQHFGDGTRLSIL.

The chain joins TRBV25-1 to TRBJ1-1; D remains unclear. V was trimmed by 2 bases and J by 5 bases, leaving 12 bases between them. Germline V gene lookup returns CDR1 MGHDK and CDR2 SYGVNS. This CDR3 comprises 14 residues. As DNA, the CDR3 is TGTGCCAGCAGTGAAGTTACTTTGGATACTGAAGCTTTCTTT. Amino acid sequence: CASSEVTLDTEAFF.

V is TRBV15 and J is TRBJ2-3; unclear D gene. The CDR3 has 16 residues. Per the germline V gene, CDR1 is LNHNV and CDR2 is YYDKDF (reference sequence). Trimming removed 0 bases at V and 0 bases at J, with 10 bases between. CDR3 nucleotide sequence: TGTGCCACCAGCAGAGACAGGCCCACTAGCACAGATACGCAGTATTTT. Translation: CATSRDRPTSTDTQYF.

This clone occurred once. V usage is TRBV19 and J usage is TRBJ2-1, with 8 nucleotides matching TRBD1. Per the germline V gene, CDR1 is LNHDA and CDR2 is SQIVND (reference sequence). This CDR3 has 15 residues. V was clipped by 3 bases and J by 6 bases; unmatched bases: 7. DNA for the CDR3: TGTGCCAGTAGTATCGGGACAGGACCCCTCAATGAGCAGTTCTTC. This gives the protein CASSIGTGPLNEQFF.